The clone carrying this T cell receptor (beta chain) was seen repeatedly, ten times or more. Its target is not known. The CDR3 length is 17 residues. Trimming removed 5 bases from V and 0 bases from J, with 17 bases in between. In germline, CDR1 is LNHNV, CDR2 YYDKDF (reference sequence). TCRdb redid the calling of the 5' RACE reads with MiXCR, one entry per CDR3 protein. The sample holds about 660,000 distinct CDR3 sequences; approximately 9% are singletons and the top ten take approximately 0.96%. This sample was taken from a study of identical twins. Study-wide results and limits: Models came in too low on out-of-frame TCR alpha sharing in monozygotic twins. Part of the zero-insertion signal could reflect confounding by invariant MAIT and iNKT cells. Whereas memory repertoires showed no such difference, abundant cord blood beta clonotypes carried fewer insertions. Sequences that were out-of-frame, alpha and twin-shared displayed an excess of low generation probability.

This same sample was also part of a study on yellow fever vaccine responses in identical twins.

The rearrangement uses TRBV15 and TRBJ2-1; the D gene is possibly TRBD2 (7 bases). Sequencing used PBMCs. The receptor was derived from a woman between 18 and 29 years old in good health. CDR3 residues: CATSGGAEGSSYNEQFF. DNA for the CDR3: TGTGCCACCAGCGGGGGGGCGGAGGGGAGCTCCTACAATGAGCAGTTCTTC.